This T cell receptor (beta chain) was observed in a study of cytomegalovirus exposure and HLA in healthy donors (dated by TCRdb to 2017 to 2019). Regarding the complete study: An earlier analysis of some 550 of the donors reported 250 to 300 Gb of sequence data and 117 million unique TCR beta sequences from about 200 million T cells. Approximately 300 gigabases of sequencing data and roughly 81 million unique TCR sequences made up an early release that covered 500 to 700 HLA-typed donors. Of the roughly 400 genotyped donors, less than 90% were placed in the genetic ancestry cluster associated with self-reported Caucasian donors. The study was designed to test whether signatures of past pathogen exposure could be identified by cataloging public T cell receptors. The study profiled the T cell repertoires of about 720 subjects by immunosequencing and related them to cytomegalovirus serostatus. Along with the approximately 670-subject first cohort, a separate validation cohort of over a hundred different subjects was used. To predict cytomegalovirus infection status, the study brought together high-throughput TCR immunosequencing, statistical association of individual TCRs with disease status, and machine learning. To study patterns of TCR occurrence, a later analysis re-analyzed previously published TCR beta repertoires from 666 donors and added high-resolution HLA genotyping. Rather than using new phenotypic data, the later analysis identified candidate immune exposures from TCR beta sequences and from how often those sequences occurred across donors. To decide whether each TCR beta V gene segment behaved as functional or pseudogenic, an earlier analysis of approximately 600 of the donors relied on high-throughput TCR beta sequencing. Donor age, sex, ethnicity and CMV serostatus were compiled alongside the repertoire data. Genome-wide SNP genotypes for about three fifths of the 666 donors were used in a later genetic analysis, which treated that subset as a discovery cohort. All discovery cohort repertoires had been generated on a single sequencing platform. HLA typing covered class I and class II loci at four-digit resolution. Typing coverage varied by locus: 629-630 donors for A, B, C, DRB1 and DQB1; roughly 500 for DQA1; more than 600 for DPA1; 450 to 480 for DPB1. Several DR-DQ haplotypes were handled as single units for association and clustering because linkage in the cohort was strong. Across some 400 genotyped donors of the cohort, an average of roughly 250,000 unique TCR beta nucleotide sequences per donor were sequenced, and roughly 20% of those sequences were non-productive. Here is what the overall study found, with its caveats: Only TCR beta chains were sequenced in this cohort, and the absence of alpha or paired-chain data limited detectable features. A further reported finding was that TCR beta sequences accurately predicted the HLA-A and HLA-B alleles for most subjects in the first cohort. According to a later analysis, parvovirus B19, influenza, CMV and Epstein-Barr virus appeared linked to several top co-occurrence clusters. Because counts were too low, under 20 rarely observed V segments, including chromosome 9 orphons, were left out of the earlier analysis of 587 of the donors. According to the authors, the approach could potentially be generalized to other disease states and immunological phenotypes. The sequencing pipeline was judged likely to have produced a cluster of highly shared sequence variants as a technical artifact. A later analysis found that HLA-associated TCR beta chains were more clonally expanded and had lower generation probabilities than equally common non-associated chains. Strong co-occurrence of HLA alleles, especially DR and DQ, made assigning TCR associations to individual alleles difficult. In both the original and validation cohorts, the classifier was reported to diagnose cytomegalovirus status with high specificity and sensitivity. In vitro tests confirmed that a few of the cytomegalovirus-associated TCR beta chains recognize cytomegalovirus antigens. In a later genetic analysis, a missense DCLRE1C variant was associated with V-gene and J-gene trimming of TCR beta chains, and the association was replicated in an independent cohort. A later analysis associated about 17,000 TCR beta sequences with specific HLA alleles at a false discovery rate of 0.05. A later genetic analysis reported fewer N-insertions in productive TCRs among donors in an Asian-associated ancestry cluster than the roughly 620-donor mean. In an earlier analysis of 587 of the donors, most TCR beta V segments were observed in productive rearrangements about 87% or about 30% of the time, broadly matching IMGT annotations. In the study, around 150 TCR beta chains were listed as associated with cytomegalovirus. According to a later analysis, TCR association rates differed among HLA loci, with DRB1 alleles showing the most associated TCRs and HLA-C alleles showing the fewest. HLA typing was unavailable for some donors at each locus, so association tests used only the typed subset. Correlated functional status among segregating V segments might reflect linkage disequilibrium, but an unknown experimental factor could not be ruled out. Across donors, most TCR sequences were observed very rarely, whereas some public TCRs were present in many individuals. For the cohort, immune exposure information was limited to CMV serostatus. A later analysis found that most CMV-associated TCR beta chains appeared HLA-restricted, with HLA associations seemingly driven largely by CMV exposure. Sequencing depth was assumed to be roughly uniform across donors in the presence/absence analyses, though that assumption may not hold.

Libraries were built with the immunoSEQ multiplex PCR assay. For the multiplex PCR, a mixture combining 60 forward primers for TCR Vbeta segments and 13 reverse primers for TCR Jbeta segments was used. Amplification of the CDR3 region of rearranged TCR beta genes was performed with a multiplex PCR assay on genomic DNA. The Illumina HiSeq System was used to sequence the amplified TCR beta libraries as 87-base-pair reads. The study's processing was this. A later analysis tallied about 77 million unique TCR beta chains across the approximately 670 repertoires, and some 10 million of those chains were shared by two or more donors. Raw reads were error-corrected and collapsed into unique sequences with a nearest-neighbor algorithm that merged closely related sequences to remove PCR and sequencing errors. V, D and J gene segments were assigned by aligning CDR3 sequences to IMGT reference sequences. Each retained sequence needed at least a six-nucleotide match to both a V gene segment and a J gene segment. A rearrangement counted as productive if the CDR3 had no stop codons and remained in frame with V and J, and every other rearrangement counted as non-productive. CDR3 was defined according to IMGT convention as the region running from the second conserved V-encoded cysteine to the conserved J-encoded phenylalanine. The earlier analysis of about 570 of the donors excluded any sequence lacking an unambiguous match to a single V gene segment. In an earlier analysis of approximately 550 of the donors, V segments were called functional above 56.7% productive rearrangements and were called segregating when the between-donor standard deviation exceeded 5%. A statistical classification framework was built to diagnose cytomegalovirus status from the catalog of TCR beta chain sequences. A later analysis assigned V and J genes by comparing TCR nucleotide sequences with IMGT/GENE-DB human TR gene sequences. A later analysis assigned CDR3 sequences and most-parsimonious VDJ recombination scenarios with the TCRdist pipeline. In a later analysis, each TCR beta chain was defined by its CDR3 amino acid sequence together with its V-gene family, and reads lacking a unique V-gene family were excluded. A later analysis removed 592 highly shared, low-generation-probability nucleotide sequences to deal with suspected cross-contamination and a sequencing artifact. A later analysis calculated a clonal expansion index for each public chain from normalized within-repertoire ranks of inferred template counts. In a later analysis, generation probabilities were computed with a VDJ recombination model fitted to out-of-frame rearrangements, and the resulting probabilities were checked against IGoR. Hypergeometric tests were used in a later analysis to score TCR-TCR, TCR-HLA and TCR-CMV co-occurrence, with a repertoire-size bias correction applied to the TCR pairs. In a later analysis, false discovery rates were estimated by permuting HLA or CMV assignments 20 times. In a later analysis, co-occurring TCRs were grouped using DBSCAN, with TCRdist sequence similarity added in when clustering inside HLA-allele-positive subsets. Repertoires with fewer than 30,000 or more than 120,000 public chains were left out of co-occurrence clustering, as were five repertoires with anomalous nucleotide sharing. TCRdb's version of the immuneACCESS table is confined to in-frame rearrangements and falls short of the full clone set. An unresolved V gene accounts for under half of the shortfall where checked; the remainder is of unknown origin. V and J calls and clone size are as listed in that table; D and trimming were resolved from the DNA. The sample table lists about 200,000 clones, around 76% of them with a count of one. The ten largest clones take up 1.5% to 2% of the sample.

On this clone itself: The antigen it recognizes is unknown. Base qualities are missing; no much larger clone stands one base away.

The cohort consisted of hundreds of healthy bone marrow donors. Cohort members were all nominally healthy when sampled, although unrecorded immune exposures were likely present. The donor was CMV seronegative and belonged to the group of 350 or so seronegative cohort members. Every donor gave a peripheral blood sample, and the peripheral blood mononuclear cells from that sample were used for TCR beta sequencing. The Qiagen DNeasy Blood Extraction Kit was used to extract genomic DNA from the blood cell samples. This receptor was obtained from a young man in good health and CMV-seronegative. Sequenced: PBMCs.

The DNA is TGTGCCAGCAGCCCCGCTGTGAGCACTGAAGCTTTCTTT. It codes for CASSPAVSTEAFF. The chain is assembled from TRBV9 and TRBJ1-1, with the D gene uncertain. Per the germline V gene, SGDLS is the CDR1 and YYNGEE is the CDR2. The CDR3 contains 13 residues, cysteine and phenylalanine counted. Just CDR3 DNA is preserved here, 39 bases in frame from base 1. V drops 4 bases and J drops 4 bases, leaving 11 bases in between.